The sample holds many counts of the clone carrying this T cell receptor (beta chain). Its target is not known. Across 18 months, stable Graves' hyperthyroidism was marked by no progression to ophthalmopathy. There are 15 residues in the CDR3. J was trimmed by 4 bases and V by 4 bases; bases with no gene match: 5. CDR1 is SGHKS and CDR2 is YYEKEE in the germline V gene (reference sequence). The sample originates from a study of T cells in Graves' hyperthyroidism and ophthalmopathy. Template material for amplifying TCR beta CDR3 regions consisted of RNA transcripts. First-round RT-PCR of the TCR CDR3 relied on the HTBI primer set. TCRdb reprocessed the multiplex PCR reads with MiXCR, giving one entry per CDR3 protein. The sample contains some 200,000 distinct CDR3 sequences, less than 20% of which appear only once. Study-level findings and limits: The model foresaw ophthalmopathy a median roughly 6.6 months prior to onset. Using 13 V-J features, a model discriminated ophthalmopathy from stable hyperthyroidism. Most thyroid clonotypes expanded above 0.001 appeared in blood too.

This receptor was identified in a woman in her forties or fifties with Graves' hyperthyroidism. The material sequenced was blood. The rearrangement joins TRBV5-5 to TRBJ2-1; TRBD2 agrees at 10 bases. The CDR3 region is CASSRGTSEYNEQFF. The CDR3 DNA sequence: TGTGCCAGCAGCCGTGGGACTAGCGAGTACAATGAGCAGTTCTTC.